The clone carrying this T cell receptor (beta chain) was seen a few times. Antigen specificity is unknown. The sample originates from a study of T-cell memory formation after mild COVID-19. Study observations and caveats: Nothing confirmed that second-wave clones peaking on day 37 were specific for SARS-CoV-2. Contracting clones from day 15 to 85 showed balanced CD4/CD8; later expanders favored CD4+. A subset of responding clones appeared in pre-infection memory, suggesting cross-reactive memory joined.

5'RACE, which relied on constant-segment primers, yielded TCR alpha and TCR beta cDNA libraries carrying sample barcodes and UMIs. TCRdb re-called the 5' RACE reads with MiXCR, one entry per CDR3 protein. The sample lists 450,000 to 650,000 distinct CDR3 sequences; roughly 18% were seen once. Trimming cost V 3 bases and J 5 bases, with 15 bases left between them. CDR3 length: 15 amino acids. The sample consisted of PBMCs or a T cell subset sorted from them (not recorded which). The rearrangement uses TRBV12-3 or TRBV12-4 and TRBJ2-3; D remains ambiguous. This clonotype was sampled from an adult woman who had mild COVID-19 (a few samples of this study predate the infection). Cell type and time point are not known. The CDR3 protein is CASSFVATPGDTQYF. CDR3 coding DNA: TGTGCCAGCAGTTTTGTGGCGACTCCCGGAGATACGCAGTATTTT.